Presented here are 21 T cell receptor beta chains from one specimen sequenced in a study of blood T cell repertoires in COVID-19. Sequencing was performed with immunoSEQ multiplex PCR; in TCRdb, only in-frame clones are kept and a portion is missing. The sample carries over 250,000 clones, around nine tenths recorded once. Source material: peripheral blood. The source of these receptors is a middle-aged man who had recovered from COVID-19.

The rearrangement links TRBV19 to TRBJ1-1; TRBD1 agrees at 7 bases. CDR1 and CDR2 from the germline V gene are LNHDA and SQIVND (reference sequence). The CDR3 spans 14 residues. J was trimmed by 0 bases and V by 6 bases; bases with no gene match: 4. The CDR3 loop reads CASSPTGMNTEAFF. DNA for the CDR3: TGTGCCAGTAGCCCGACAGGGATGAACACTGAAGCTTTCTTT.

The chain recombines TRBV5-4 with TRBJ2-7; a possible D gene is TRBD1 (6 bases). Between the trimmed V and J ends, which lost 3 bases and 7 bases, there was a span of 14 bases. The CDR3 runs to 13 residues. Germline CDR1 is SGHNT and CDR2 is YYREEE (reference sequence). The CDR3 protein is CASSSGHSLEQYF. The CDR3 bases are TGTGCCAGCAGCTCGGGACACAGCCTTGAGCAGTACTTC.

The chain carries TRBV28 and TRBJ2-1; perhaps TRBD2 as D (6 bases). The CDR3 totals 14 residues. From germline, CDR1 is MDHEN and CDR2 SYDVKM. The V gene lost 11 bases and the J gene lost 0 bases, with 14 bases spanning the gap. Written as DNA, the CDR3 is TGTGCCGGGGGGTCGGCACACTCCTACAATGAGCAGTTCTTC. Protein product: CAGGSAHSYNEQFF.

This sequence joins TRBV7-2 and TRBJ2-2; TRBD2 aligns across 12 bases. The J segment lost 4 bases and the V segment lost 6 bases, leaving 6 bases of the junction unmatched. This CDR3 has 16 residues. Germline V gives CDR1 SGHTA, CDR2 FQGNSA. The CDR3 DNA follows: TGTGCCAGCAGAGCTGGACTAGCGGGAATCACCGGGGAGCTGTTTTTT. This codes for CASRAGLAGITGELFF. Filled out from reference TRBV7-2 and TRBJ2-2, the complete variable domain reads GAGVSQSPSNKVTEKGKDVELRCDPISGHTALYWYRQSLGQGLEFLIYFQGNSAPDKSGLPSDRFSAERTGGSVSTLTIQRTQQEDSAVYLCASRAGLAGITGELFFGEGSRLTVL.

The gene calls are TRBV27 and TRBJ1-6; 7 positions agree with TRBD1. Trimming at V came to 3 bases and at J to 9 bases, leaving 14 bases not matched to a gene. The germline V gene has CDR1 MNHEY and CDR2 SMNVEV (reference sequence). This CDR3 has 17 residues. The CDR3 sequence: CASSFLSNRGGSSPLHF. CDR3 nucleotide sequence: TGTGCCAGCAGTTTCCTATCGAACAGGGGTGGCAGTTCACCCCTCCACTTT.

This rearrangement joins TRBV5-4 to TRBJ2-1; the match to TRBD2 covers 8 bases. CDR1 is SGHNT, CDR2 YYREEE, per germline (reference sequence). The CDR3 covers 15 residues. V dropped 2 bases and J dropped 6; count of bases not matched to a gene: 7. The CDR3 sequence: CASSFPGGPGNEQFF. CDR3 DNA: TGTGCCAGCAGCTTCCCGGGGGGGCCTGGCAATGAGCAGTTCTTC.

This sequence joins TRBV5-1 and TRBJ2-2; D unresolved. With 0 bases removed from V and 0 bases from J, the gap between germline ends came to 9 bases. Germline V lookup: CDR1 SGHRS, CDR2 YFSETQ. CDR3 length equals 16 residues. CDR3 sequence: CASSLVPRANTGELFF. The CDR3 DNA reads TGCGCCAGCAGCTTGGTCCCGCGCGCGAACACCGGGGAGCTGTTTTTT.

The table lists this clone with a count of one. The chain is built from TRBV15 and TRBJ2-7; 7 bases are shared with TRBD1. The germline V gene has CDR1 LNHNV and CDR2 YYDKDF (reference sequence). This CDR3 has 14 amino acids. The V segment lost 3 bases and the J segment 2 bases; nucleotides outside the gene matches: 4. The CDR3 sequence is CATSSGQGAYEQYF. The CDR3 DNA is TGTGCCACCAGCAGCGGGCAGGGGGCCTACGAGCAGTACTTC. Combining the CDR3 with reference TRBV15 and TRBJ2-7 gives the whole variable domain DAMVIQNPRYQVTQFGKPVTLSCSQTLNHNVMYWYQQKSSQAPKLLFHYYDKDFNNEADTPDNFQSRRPNTSFCFLDIRSPGLGDTAMYLCATSSGQGAYEQYFGPGTRLTVT.

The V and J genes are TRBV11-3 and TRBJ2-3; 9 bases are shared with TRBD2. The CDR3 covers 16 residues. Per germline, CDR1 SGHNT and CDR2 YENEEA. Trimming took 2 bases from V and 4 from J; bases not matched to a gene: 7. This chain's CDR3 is CASSLTAGGLADTQYF. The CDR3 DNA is TGTGCCAGCAGCTTAACGGCGGGGGGGCTAGCAGATACGCAGTATTTT.

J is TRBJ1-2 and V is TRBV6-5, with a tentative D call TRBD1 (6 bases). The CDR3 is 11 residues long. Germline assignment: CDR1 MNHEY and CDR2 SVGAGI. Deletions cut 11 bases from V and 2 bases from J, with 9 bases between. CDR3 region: CAVQGNYGYTF. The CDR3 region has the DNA TGTGCCGTGCAGGGGAACTATGGCTACACCTTC.

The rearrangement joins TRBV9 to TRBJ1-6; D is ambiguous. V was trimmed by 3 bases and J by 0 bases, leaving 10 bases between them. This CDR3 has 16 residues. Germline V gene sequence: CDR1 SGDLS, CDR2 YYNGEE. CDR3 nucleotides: TGTGCCAGCAGCGAAGACGGGAGCTCCTATAATTCACCCCTCCACTTT. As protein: CASSEDGSSYNSPLHF.

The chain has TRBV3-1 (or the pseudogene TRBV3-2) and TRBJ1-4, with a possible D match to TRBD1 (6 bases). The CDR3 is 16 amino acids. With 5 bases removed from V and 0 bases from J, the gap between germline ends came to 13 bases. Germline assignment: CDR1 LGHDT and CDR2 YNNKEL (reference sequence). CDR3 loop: CASSKQGWATNEKLFF. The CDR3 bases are TGTGCCAGCAGCAAACAGGGATGGGCAACTAATGAAAAACTGTTTTTT.

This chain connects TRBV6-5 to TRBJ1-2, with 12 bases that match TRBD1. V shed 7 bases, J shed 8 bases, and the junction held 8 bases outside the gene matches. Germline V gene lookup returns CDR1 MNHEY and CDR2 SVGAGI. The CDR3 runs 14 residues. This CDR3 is CASTLGQGAGGYTF. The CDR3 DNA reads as TGTGCCAGCACTTTGGGACAGGGGGCCGGCGGCTACACCTTC.

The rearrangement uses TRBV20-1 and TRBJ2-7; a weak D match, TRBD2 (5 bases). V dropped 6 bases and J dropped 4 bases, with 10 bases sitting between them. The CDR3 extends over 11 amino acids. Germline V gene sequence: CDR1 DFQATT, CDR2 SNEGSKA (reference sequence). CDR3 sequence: CSALTRYEQYF. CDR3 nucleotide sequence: TGCAGTGCCTTAACTAGGTACGAGCAGTACTTC.

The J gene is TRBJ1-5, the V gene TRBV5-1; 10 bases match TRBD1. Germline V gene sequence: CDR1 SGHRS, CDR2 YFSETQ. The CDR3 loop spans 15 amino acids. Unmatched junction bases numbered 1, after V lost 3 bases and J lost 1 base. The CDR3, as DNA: TGCGCCAGCAGCTCGACAGGGGGCAGCAATCAGCCCCAGCATTTT. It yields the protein CASSSTGGSNQPQHF.

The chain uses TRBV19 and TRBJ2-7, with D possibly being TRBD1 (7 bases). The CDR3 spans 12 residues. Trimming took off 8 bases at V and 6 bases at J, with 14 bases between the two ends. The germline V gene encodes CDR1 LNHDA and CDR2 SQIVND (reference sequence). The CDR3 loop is CASADRRAEQYF. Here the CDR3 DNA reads TGTGCCAGTGCGGACAGGAGGGCCGAGCAGTACTTC.

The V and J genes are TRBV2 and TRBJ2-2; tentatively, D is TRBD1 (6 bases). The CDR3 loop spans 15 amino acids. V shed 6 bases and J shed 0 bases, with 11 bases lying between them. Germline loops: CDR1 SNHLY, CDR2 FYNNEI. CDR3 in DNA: TGTGCCAGCAGCCCAGGACAGACGAACACCGGGGAGCTGTTTTTT. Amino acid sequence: CASSPGQTNTGELFF.

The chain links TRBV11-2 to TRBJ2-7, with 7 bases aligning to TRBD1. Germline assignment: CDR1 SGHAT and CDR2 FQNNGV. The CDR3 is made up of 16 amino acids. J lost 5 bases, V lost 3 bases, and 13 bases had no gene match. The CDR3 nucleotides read TGTGCCAGCAGCTTCGCAAGGACAGGACGTTTCCACGAGCAGTACTTC. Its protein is CASSFARTGRFHEQYF.

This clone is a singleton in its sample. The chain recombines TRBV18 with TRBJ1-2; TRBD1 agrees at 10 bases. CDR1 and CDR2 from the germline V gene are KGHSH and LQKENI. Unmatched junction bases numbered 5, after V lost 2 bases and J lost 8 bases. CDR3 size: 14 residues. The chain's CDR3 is CASSPTGTGDGYTF. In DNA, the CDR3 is TGTGCCAGCTCACCAACCGGGACAGGGGACGGCTACACCTTC.

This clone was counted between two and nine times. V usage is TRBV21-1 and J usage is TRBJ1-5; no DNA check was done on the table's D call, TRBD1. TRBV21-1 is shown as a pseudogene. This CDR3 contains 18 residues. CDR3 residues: CASSNGGQPVDNNQPQHF. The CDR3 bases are TGTGCCAGCAGCAATGGTGGACAGCCAGTGGATAACAATCAGCCCCAGCATTTT.

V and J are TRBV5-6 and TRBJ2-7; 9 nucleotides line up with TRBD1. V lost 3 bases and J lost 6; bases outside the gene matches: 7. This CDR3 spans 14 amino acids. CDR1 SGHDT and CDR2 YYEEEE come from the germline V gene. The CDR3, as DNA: TGTGCCAGCAGCTGGGGGACAGGGAAGCTCGAGCAGTACTTC. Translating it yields CASSWGTGKLEQYF.